The sequence of this TCR beta chain was determined in a study of cytomegalovirus exposure and HLA in healthy donors. Study-wide context: Most genotyped donors, 65% to 90% of more than 300, had Caucasian-associated genetic ancestry. Study conclusions and caveats: What TCR beta sequences reportedly achieved was accurate prediction of HLA-A and HLA-B alleles in most subjects. It was in a later analysis that TCR association rates were seen to vary by HLA locus, highest for DRB1 and lowest for HLA-C. Listed as cytomegalovirus-associated were 150 or so TCR beta chains.

PCR employed 60 Vbeta and 13 Jbeta primers. Only in-frame clones appear in the TCRdb table, and some are missing; sequencing was by immunoSEQ multiplex PCR. The sample shows over 150,000 clones, roughly 77% of them seen only once. As to this clone: What it recognizes is unknown.

This TCR was recovered from a woman in her forties or fifties in good health and CMV-seropositive. Sequenced sample: PBMCs.

As DNA, the CDR3 is TGTGCCAGCACGACAGGGGTACAGCCCCAGCATTTT. It is translated as CASTTGVQPQHF. V and J are TRBV27 and TRBJ1-5, with TRBD1 identical over 8 bases. The CDR3 runs 12 residues. Looked up from germline, CDR1 is MNHEY and CDR2 is SMNVEV (reference sequence). The trim removed 7 bases at V and 7 bases at J, leaving 3 bases unmatched.